The present T cell receptor beta chain was sequenced within a study of CD8 T cells in ankylosing spondylitis. Of note for this clonotype: Its antigen is currently unknown.

MiXCR, applied by TCRdb to the 5' RACE reads, yields one record per CDR3 protein. The top ten clones hold over 6.5% of a sample with just under 550,000 distinct CDR3 sequences, roughly 13% of them seen once. CDR3 length equals 13 residues. The germline V gene encodes CDR1 KGHDR and CDR2 SFDVKD. V was shortened by 4 bases and J by 6 bases, with 12 bases between the two germline ends. Study-wide results and caveats: Seemingly distinctive of ankylosing spondylitis blood was a TCR beta motif formed by eight highly homologous variants.

The chain links TRBV24-1 to TRBJ2-7; the D gene is possibly TRBD2 (5 bases). Specimen: blood, either unsorted or a sorted T cell fraction (not recorded which). This TCR came from a male donor with ankylosing spondylitis. For the CDR3, the DNA is TGTGCCACCAGTGACATTGTCGGAGGCGAGCAGTACTTC. Translation gives CATSDIVGGEQYF.